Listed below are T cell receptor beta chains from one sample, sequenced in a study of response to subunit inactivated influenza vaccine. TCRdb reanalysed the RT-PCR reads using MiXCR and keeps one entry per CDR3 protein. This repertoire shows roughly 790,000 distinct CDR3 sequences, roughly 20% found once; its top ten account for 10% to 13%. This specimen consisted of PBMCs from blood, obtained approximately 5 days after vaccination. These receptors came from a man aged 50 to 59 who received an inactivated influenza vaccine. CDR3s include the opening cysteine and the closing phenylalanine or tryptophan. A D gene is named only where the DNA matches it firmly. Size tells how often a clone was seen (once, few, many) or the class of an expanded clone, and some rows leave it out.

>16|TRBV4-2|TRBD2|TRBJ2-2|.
CASRRSGGLNTGELFF
TGTGCCAGTCGCCGAAGCGGGGGCCTGAACACCGGGGAGCTGTTTTTT
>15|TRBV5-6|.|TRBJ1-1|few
CASNHENRAWTEAFF
TGTGCCAGCAACCATGAAAACAGGGCTTGGACTGAAGCTTTCTTT
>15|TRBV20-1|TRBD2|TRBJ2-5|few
CSARTGGPNGETQYF
TGCAGTGCTAGGACGGGAGGGCCCAATGGAGAGACCCAGTACTTC
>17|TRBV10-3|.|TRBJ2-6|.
CAISEVGIQSGANVLTF
TGTGCCATCAGTGAAGTAGGGATCCAATCTGGGGCCAACGTCCTGACTTTC
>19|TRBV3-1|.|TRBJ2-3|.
CASSPLARITRTDTDTQYF
TGTGCCAGCAGCCCACTAGCCAGGATTACTAGAACGGACACAGATACGCAGTATTTT
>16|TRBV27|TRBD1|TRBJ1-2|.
CASTSGTGGGNYGYTF
TGTGCCAGCACCTCCGGGACAGGGGGCGGAAACTATGGCTACACCTTC
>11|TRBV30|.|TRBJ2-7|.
CAWSVGKAQYF
TGTGCCTGGAGTGTAGGGAAAGCGCAGTACTTC
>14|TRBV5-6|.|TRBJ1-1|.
CASSLVQPNTEAFF
TGTGCCAGCAGCTTGGTCCAGCCGAACACTGAAGCTTTCTTT
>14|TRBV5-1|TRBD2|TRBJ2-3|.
CASSTAGYTDTQYF
TGCGCCAGCTCCACAGCGGGGTACACAGATACGCAGTATTTT
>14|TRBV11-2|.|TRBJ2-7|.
CASSLTRGHYEQYF
TGTGCCAGCAGCTTGACAAGAGGCCACTACGAGCAGTACTTC
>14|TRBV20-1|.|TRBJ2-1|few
CSASSYGQRYEQFF
TGCAGTGCTAGTTCCTATGGACAGAGGTATGAGCAGTTCTTC
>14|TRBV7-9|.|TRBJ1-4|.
CASSPGSSNEKLFF
TGTGCCAGCAGCCCGGGGTCCAGTAATGAAAAACTGTTTTTT
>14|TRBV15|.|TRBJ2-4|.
CATSRDIGKNIQYF
TGTGCCACCAGCAGGGACATTGGCAAAAACATTCAGTACTTC
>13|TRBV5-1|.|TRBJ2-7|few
CASSERGTGEQYF
TGCGCCAGCAGCGAAAGAGGGACGGGAGAGCAGTACTTC
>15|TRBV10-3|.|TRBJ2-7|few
CAISDLAGHSYEQYF
TGTGCCATCAGTGACCTGGCCGGACACTCCTACGAGCAGTACTTC
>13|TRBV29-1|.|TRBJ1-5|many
CSVGENSNQPQHF
TGCAGCGTTGGGGAAAATAGCAATCAGCCCCAGCATTTT
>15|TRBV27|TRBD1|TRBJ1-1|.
CASIHDRGLNTEAFF
TGTGCCAGCATCCACGACAGGGGTTTAAACACTGAAGCTTTCTTT
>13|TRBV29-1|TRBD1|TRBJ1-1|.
CSGNRGMNTEAFF
TGCAGCGGCAACAGGGGGATGAACACTGAAGCTTTCTTT
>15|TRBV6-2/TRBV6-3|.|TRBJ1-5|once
CASSYADYSNQPQHF
TGTGCCAGCAGTTACGCGGATTATAGCAATCAGCCCCAGCATTTT
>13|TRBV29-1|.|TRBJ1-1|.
CSVWGRANTEAFF
TGCAGCGTATGGGGCAGGGCGAACACTGAAGCTTTCTTT
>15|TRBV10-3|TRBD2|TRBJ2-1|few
CAISELAGENNEQFF
TGTGCCATCAGTGAGTTAGCGGGGGAAAACAATGAGCAGTTCTTC
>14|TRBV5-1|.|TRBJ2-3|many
CASSLGTNTDTQYF
TGCGCCAGCAGCTTGGGGACCAACACAGATACGCAGTATTTT
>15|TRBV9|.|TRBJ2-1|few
CASSPWTETYNEQFF
TGTGCCAGCAGCCCGTGGACAGAGACCTACAATGAGCAGTTCTTC
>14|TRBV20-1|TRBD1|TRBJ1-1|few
CSAEDRGGNTEAFF
TGCAGTGCGGAAGACAGGGGCGGCAACACTGAAGCTTTCTTT
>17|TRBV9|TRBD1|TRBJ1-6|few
CASSVVAGGSGNSPLHF
TGTGCCAGCAGCGTAGTCGCAGGGGGATCTGGTAATTCACCCCTCCACTTT
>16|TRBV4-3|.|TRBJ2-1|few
CASSQRTRSSYNEQFF
TGCGCCAGCAGCCAACGCACTAGGAGCTCCTACAATGAGCAGTTCTTC
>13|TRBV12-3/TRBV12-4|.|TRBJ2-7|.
CASRGQTSYEQYF
TGTGCCAGCAGAGGACAGACCTCCTACGAGCAGTACTTC